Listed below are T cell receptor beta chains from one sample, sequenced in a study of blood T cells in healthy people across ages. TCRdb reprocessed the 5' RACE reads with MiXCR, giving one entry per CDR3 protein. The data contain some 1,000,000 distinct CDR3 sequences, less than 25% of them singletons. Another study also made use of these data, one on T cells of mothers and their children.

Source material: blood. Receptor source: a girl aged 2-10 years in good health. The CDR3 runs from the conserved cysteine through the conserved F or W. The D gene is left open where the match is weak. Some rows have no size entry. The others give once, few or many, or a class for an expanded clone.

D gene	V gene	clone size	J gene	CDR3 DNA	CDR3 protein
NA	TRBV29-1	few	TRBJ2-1	TGCAGCGTGAGCAGGGGCGCCAATGAGCAGTTCTTC	CSVSRGANEQFF
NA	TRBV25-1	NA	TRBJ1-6	TGTGCCAGCACCGCCGGTAGGGCACCCCTCCACTTT	CASTAGRAPLHF
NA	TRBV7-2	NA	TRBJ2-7	TGTGCCAGCAGCTTGACGGACCAGCGGGAGCAGTACTTC	CASSLTDQREQYF
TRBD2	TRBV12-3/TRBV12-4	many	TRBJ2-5	TGTGCCAGCAGCGGGACTAGCGGAGAAGAGACCCAGTACTTC	CASSGTSGEETQYF
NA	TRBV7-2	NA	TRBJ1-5	TGTGCCAGCAGCTTAGCTTCTTTCAATCAGCCCCAGCATTTT	CASSLASFNQPQHF
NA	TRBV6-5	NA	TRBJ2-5	TGTGCCAGCACCCCGAGTGGGGAAGAGACCCAGTACTTC	CASTPSGEETQYF
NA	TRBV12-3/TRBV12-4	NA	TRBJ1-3	TGTGCCAGCAGTTTGAACAGTCCACCTGGAAACACCATATATTTT	CASSLNSPPGNTIYF
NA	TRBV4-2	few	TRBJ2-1	TGTGCCAGCAGCCATCTAGCCGGTGAGCAGTTCTTC	CASSHLAGEQFF
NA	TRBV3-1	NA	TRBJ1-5	TGTGCCAGCAGCCTGAACCCAGGGGCCAACAATCAGCCCCAGCATTTT	CASSLNPGANNQPQHF
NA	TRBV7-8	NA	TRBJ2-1	TGTGCCAGCAGTCGGCAAGTCGGGTTTTCTCCCTACAATGAGCAGTTCTTC	CASSRQVGFSPYNEQFF
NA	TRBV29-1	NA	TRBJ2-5	TGCAGCGTTGAGTCCGATCTGCAAGAGACCCAGTACTTC	CSVESDLQETQYF
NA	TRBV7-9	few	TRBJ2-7	TGTGCCAGCAGTACGTCCTCCGGACCTACCTACGAGCAGTACTTC	CASSTSSGPTYEQYF
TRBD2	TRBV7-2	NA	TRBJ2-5	TGTGCCAGCAGCTCCGGAAAGCGGGGGGTCCAAGAGACCCAGTACTTC	CASSSGKRGVQETQYF
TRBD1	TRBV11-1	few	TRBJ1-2	TGTGCCAGCAGCTTGACGACAGGGAGAGGCTACACCTTC	CASSLTTGRGYTF
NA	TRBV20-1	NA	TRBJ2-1	TGCAGTGCTTGCCCAGCGGGTGAGTCCTACAATGAGCAGTTCTTC	CSACPAGESYNEQFF
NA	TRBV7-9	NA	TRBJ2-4	TGTGCCAGCAGCTCAGAGGGCTACGAAAACATTCAGTACTTC	CASSSEGYENIQYF
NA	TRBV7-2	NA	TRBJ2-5	TGTGCCAGCAGCTCCACAGGGAGAAGGGAAGAGACCCAGTACTTC	CASSSTGRREETQYF
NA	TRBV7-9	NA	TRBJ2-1	TGTGCCAGCAGCCCCCACGGGGGAGTGGATGAGCAGTTCTTC	CASSPHGGVDEQFF
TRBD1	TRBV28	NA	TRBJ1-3	TGTGCCAGCAGTCCGGGGGACAGGAGAGGAAACACCATATATTTT	CASSPGDRRGNTIYF
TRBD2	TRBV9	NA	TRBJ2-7	TGTGCCAGCAGCGCCACTCCGGGACTAGCGGGAGAAGAGCAGTACTTC	CASSATPGLAGEEQYF
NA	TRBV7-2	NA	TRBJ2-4	TGTGCCAGCAGCTTAGTTATCCCGACAGACAAAAACATTCAGTACTTC	CASSLVIPTDKNIQYF
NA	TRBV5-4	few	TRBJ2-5	TGTGCCAGCAGCTTGGTAGGACACCTGGAATCAGAGACCCAGTACTTC	CASSLVGHLESETQYF
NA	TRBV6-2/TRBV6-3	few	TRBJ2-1	TGTGCCAGCAATGCCCGGGGGCCCTCCTACAATGAGCAGTTCTTC	CASNARGPSYNEQFF
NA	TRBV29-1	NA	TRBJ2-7	TGCAGCGTTGGGTGGGGCTACGAGCAGTACTTC	CSVGWGYEQYF
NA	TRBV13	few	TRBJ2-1	TGTGCCAGCGGATTGGTGTATGAGCAGTTCTTC	CASGLVYEQFF
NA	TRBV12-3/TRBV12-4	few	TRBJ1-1	TGTGCCAGCAGCCGAGGAAAGGGGAACACTGAAGCTTTCTTT	CASSRGKGNTEAFF
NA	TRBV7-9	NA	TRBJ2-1	TGTGCCAGCAGCTTCACCCGTGGGTTCTCCTACAATGAGCAGTTCTTC	CASSFTRGFSYNEQFF
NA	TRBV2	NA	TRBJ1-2	TGTGCCAGCAGTGAAGGGGCCCGCTATGGCTACACCTTC	CASSEGARYGYTF
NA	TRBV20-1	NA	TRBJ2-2	TGCAGTGCTAGGACTAGTGGGAGATCGGCCGGGGAGCTGTTTTTT	CSARTSGRSAGELFF
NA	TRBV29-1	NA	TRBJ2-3	TGCAGCTCTCAGAAGCCCGGGGGGCCACTTAGGGCAGATACGCAGTGTTTT	CSSQKPGGPLRADTQCF
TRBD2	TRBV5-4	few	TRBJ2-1	TGTGCCAGCAGCTTGGCCGATAGGAGCGGGGCTAACAATGAGCAGTTCTTC	CASSLADRSGANNEQFF
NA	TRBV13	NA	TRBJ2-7	TGTGCCAGCAGCTTGGGCAGCAAAGTTCCCTACGAGCAGTACTTC	CASSLGSKVPYEQYF
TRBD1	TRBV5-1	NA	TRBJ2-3	TGCGCCAGCAGCTTGGGGACAGGGGGTCAGTTAGATACGCAGTATTTT	CASSLGTGGQLDTQYF
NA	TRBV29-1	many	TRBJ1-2	TGCAGCGTTCCGGGGGATGGCTACACCTTC	CSVPGDGYTF
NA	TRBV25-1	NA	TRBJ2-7	TGTGCCAGCAGTGAATATGCGGCAGTCGTTGGCGAGCAGTACTTC	CASSEYAAVVGEQYF
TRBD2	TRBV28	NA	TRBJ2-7	TGTGCCAGCAGTCGGGAGGAGGTCGAGCAGTACTTC	CASSREEVEQYF
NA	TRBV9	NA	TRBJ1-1	TGTGCCAGCAGCGTAGTTGTCGCTCAAGAAGCTTTCTTT	CASSVVVAQEAFF